The present T cell receptor beta chain was sequenced within a study of CD8 T cells in ankylosing spondylitis. With regard to this clonotype: The target antigen is unknown.

Molecular-barcoded quantitative 5'-RACE produced these TCR beta libraries. TCRdb recomputed calls from the 5' RACE reads with MiXCR, one row per CDR3 protein. The sample consists of over 150,000 distinct CDR3 sequences, around 13% of them appearing once. V trimming: 3 bases; J trimming: 1 base; junction bases outside the gene matches: 12. The germline V gene has CDR1 SNHLY and CDR2 FYNNEI. CDR3 length equals 17 residues. Study-level findings and limits: A TCR beta motif made of fewer than ten highly homologous variants seemed typical of ankylosing spondylitis blood. Certain motif variants had earlier been reported in reactive arthritis synovial fluid and blood. There was reportedly significant enrichment of clones that were disease-linked in matched ankylosing spondylitis synovial fluid.

V usage is TRBV2 and J usage is TRBJ2-7; 7 bases agree with TRBD2. This clonotype was sampled from a male donor with ankylosing spondylitis or in good health (not recorded which). Source material: blood, either unsorted or a sorted T cell fraction (not recorded which). The CDR3 loop reads CASSDPGGREGSYEQYF. CDR3 DNA: TGTGCCAGCAGTGACCCCGGCGGTAGGGAGGGGTCCTACGAGCAGTACTTC.